This TCR beta chain stems from a study of blood T cells in healthy people across ages. Whole-study findings and limits: Fewer expanded clones and more diversity marked long-lived versus aged donors.

The germline V gene has CDR1 MDHEN and CDR2 SYDVKM. The CDR3 runs 17 residues. After removal of 7 bases from V and 9 bases from J, the junction contained 18 bases not matched to a gene. Notes on this clonotype: Its antigen is not known.

With a J-beta primer mix and a sample-barcoded 5' primer, a second PCR ran 7 to 11 cycles. TCRdb re-derived calls from the 5' RACE reads in MiXCR, one entry per CDR3 protein. The repertoire holds 650,000 or so distinct CDR3 sequences, with approximately 52% as singletons. This receptor was taken from a woman older than 75 in good health. Sequenced sample: blood. The chain recombines TRBV28 with TRBJ2-1, with TRBD1 matching over 10 bases. CDR3 sequence: CASIPGQGIIASTEQFF. The DNA of the CDR3 is TGTGCCAGCATTCCGGGACAGGGGATTATCGCTTCGACTGAGCAGTTCTTC.